Listed below are T cell receptor beta chains from one sample, sequenced in a study of blood T cell repertoires in COVID-19. Clones were read by immunoSEQ multiplex PCR, and TCRdb kept only the in-frame ones, dropping some. The data contain approximately 200,000 clones, about 85% of them singletons. Sequenced material: PBMCs or T cells enriched from blood (not recorded which). The source of these receptors is a man aged 30 to 39 who had recovered from COVID-19. Both conserved end residues are part of each CDR3.

j_call v_call cdr3_aa
TRBJ1-6 TRBV2 CASRTGESSYNSPLHF
TRBJ1-2 TRBV7-2 CASSLYGDSYGYTF
TRBJ2-2 TRBV27 CASSLIGTGWGPNTGELFF
TRBJ1-1 TRBV9 CASSPVGPTGAVKAFF
TRBJ1-6 TRBV10-3 CAISEWTDNSPLHF
TRBJ2-1 TRBV18 CASSRNRESSYNEQFF
TRBJ1-5 TRBV7-9 CASSLSRGLNNQPQHF
TRBJ1-5 TRBV18 CASSPTSLSNQPQHF
TRBJ1-1 TRBV2 CASSERENTEAFF
TRBJ2-5 TRBV24-1 CATSATGGKETQYF
TRBJ1-6 TRBV30 CAWNPRGRDNSPLHF
TRBJ1-6 TRBV15 CATSREGRGLGSPLHF
TRBJ1-1 TRBV11-2 CASSLGTRRGWNTEAFF
TRBJ2-7 TRBV6-4 CASSAETGGSYEQYF
TRBJ1-5 TRBV28 CASSGNGQPQHF
TRBJ2-1 TRBV24-1 CATSDLRDRGKQFF
TRBJ1-5 TRBV5-8 CASSPLRLGDSNQPQHF
TRBJ1-6 TRBV25-1 CASSGGMGQPSHSPLHF
TRBJ2-5 TRBV3-1/TRBV3-2 CASSQVQGSQYF